The 9 T cell receptor beta chains listed next were all sequenced from one sample in a study of molecular identifiers for immune sequencing clone quantification. TCRdb redid the calling of the PCR reads with MiXCR, one entry per CDR3 protein. The sample has around 70,000 distinct CDR3 sequences; 15% to 20% are singletons. The sample comprised naive CD8+ T cells from blood, with Jurkat cell RNA spiked in. The sample's subset: FACS-sorted CD8+CD4-CCR7+CD45RA+ naive T cells. The receptor source for this set is a human donor in good health. Some libraries in this study had Jurkat cell RNA spiked in.

The table lists this clonotype with many counts. The chain couples TRBV6-6 to TRBJ2-3; possibly TRBD1 for D (6 bases). CDR1 and CDR2 (germline): MNHNY, SVGAGI (reference sequence). The CDR3 extends over 14 amino acids. Trimming cost V 6 bases and J 4 bases, with 14 bases left between them. CDR3 sequence: CASSRAGDPDTQYF. The CDR3 nucleotides are TGTGCCAGCAGCCGAGCAGGGGATCCAGATACGCAGTATTTT.

As to this clonotype: This may be a read error: a much more frequent sequence differs by one nucleotide. The J gene is TRBJ2-7, the V gene TRBV27, with TRBD2 matching over 9 bases. Unmatched junction bases numbered 8, after V lost 4 bases and J lost 1 base. The CDR3 is made up of 16 amino acids. Germline V lookup: CDR1 MNHEY, CDR2 SMNVEV (reference sequence). The CDR3: CASSSESGGPSYEQYF. The CDR3 nucleotides read TGTGCCAGCAGTTCAGAAAGCGGGGGGCCATCCTACGAGCAGTACTTC.

As for this clonotype: Being one base from a much bigger clone, this may be a read error. The CDR3 does not end in the conserved phenylalanine or tryptophan, so this is likely a read error. This sequence joins TRBV12-3 or TRBV12-4 and TRBJ1-1; TRBD1 is a possible D gene (6 bases). The CDR3 has 15 amino acids. The V end was cut by 4 bases, the J end by 5 bases, with 17 bases between. CDR3 in amino acids: CASSWMGGTKTEAFL. CDR3 bases: TGTGCCAGCAGTTGGATGGGGGGCACAAAGACTGAAGCTTTCCTT.

The chain has TRBV10-2 and TRBJ1-2; D perhaps matches TRBD1 (6 bases). The CDR3 covers 13 residues. Germline V lookup: CDR1 WSHSY, CDR2 SAAADI. Trimming left V 3 bases short and J 2 bases short, with 7 bases between. CDR3 sequence: CASSEQGNYGYTF. DNA of the CDR3: TGCGCCAGCAGTGAACAGGGAAACTATGGCTACACCTTC.

This clonotype was counted at least ten times. The chain links TRBV27 to TRBJ1-1, with D uncertain. Looked up from germline, CDR1 is MNHEY and CDR2 is SMNVEV (reference sequence). CDR3 size: 16 residues. V dropped 8 bases and J dropped 2 bases, with 21 bases sitting between them. CDR3 in DNA: TGTGCCAGCGGTAAAGGGCCCTATTCCGGAAACACTGAAGCTTTCTTT. This gives the protein CASGKGPYSGNTEAFF.

The chain joins TRBV27 to TRBJ2-7; 10 bases are a match to TRBD2. Germline trimming cut 9 bases from V and 7 bases from J; bases unmatched to any gene: 21. This CDR3 has 17 residues. CDR1 is MNHEY, CDR2 SMNVEV, per germline (reference sequence). The CDR3 DNA follows: TGTGCCAGTAATCAATCAGCGGGAGGGCCGGGGATGCGGGAGCAGTACTTC. It codes for CASNQSAGGPGMREQYF.

This clonotype was detected many times. The genes are TRBV11-2 and TRBJ2-7; D unresolved. The germline gives CDR1 SGHAT, CDR2 FQNNGV. The CDR3 runs to 15 residues. V was cut by 3 bases and J by 2 bases, with 14 bases left in between. This CDR3 reads CASSFPVSAPYEQYF. In nucleotides, the CDR3 is TGTGCCAGCAGCTTCCCCGTCTCAGCTCCCTACGAGCAGTACTTC. Complete variable domain (other parts from reference TRBV11-2 and TRBJ2-7): EAGVAQSPRYKIIEKRQSVAFWCNPISGHATLYWYQQILGQGPKLLIQFQNNGVVDDSQLPKDRFSAERLKGVDSTLKIQPAKLEDSAVYLCASSFPVSAPYEQYFGPGTRLTVT.

This clonotype was counted ten times or more. The chain uses TRBV5-1 and TRBJ2-3, with 7 positions matching TRBD2. This CDR3 has 15 amino acids. Germline lookup yields CDR1 SGHRS and CDR2 YFSETQ. Trimming removed 4 bases from V and 1 base from J; junction bases left unmatched: 6. CDR3 protein: CASSTWDYRTDTQYF. CDR3 DNA: TGCGCCAGCAGCACATGGGACTACCGCACAGATACGCAGTATTTT. Drawing the rest from reference TRBV5-1 and TRBJ2-3, the complete variable domain is KAGVTQTPRYLIKTRGQQVTLSCSPISGHRSVSWYQQTPGQGLQFLFEYFSETQRNKGNFPGRFSGRQFSNSRSEMNVSTLELGDSALYLCASSTWDYRTDTQYFGPGTRLTVL.

This clonotype has at least ten counts. CDR3 bases: TGTGCCAGCAGCTTGTTGGGCATATCGGGCACCGGGGAGCTGTTTTTT. It is translated as CASSLLGISGTGELFF. The chain carries TRBV5-6 and TRBJ2-2; D unclear. Germline V CDR1 and CDR2: SGHDT, YYEEEE. The CDR3 has 16 amino acids. Trimming removed 1 base from V and 4 bases from J, with 14 bases in between.